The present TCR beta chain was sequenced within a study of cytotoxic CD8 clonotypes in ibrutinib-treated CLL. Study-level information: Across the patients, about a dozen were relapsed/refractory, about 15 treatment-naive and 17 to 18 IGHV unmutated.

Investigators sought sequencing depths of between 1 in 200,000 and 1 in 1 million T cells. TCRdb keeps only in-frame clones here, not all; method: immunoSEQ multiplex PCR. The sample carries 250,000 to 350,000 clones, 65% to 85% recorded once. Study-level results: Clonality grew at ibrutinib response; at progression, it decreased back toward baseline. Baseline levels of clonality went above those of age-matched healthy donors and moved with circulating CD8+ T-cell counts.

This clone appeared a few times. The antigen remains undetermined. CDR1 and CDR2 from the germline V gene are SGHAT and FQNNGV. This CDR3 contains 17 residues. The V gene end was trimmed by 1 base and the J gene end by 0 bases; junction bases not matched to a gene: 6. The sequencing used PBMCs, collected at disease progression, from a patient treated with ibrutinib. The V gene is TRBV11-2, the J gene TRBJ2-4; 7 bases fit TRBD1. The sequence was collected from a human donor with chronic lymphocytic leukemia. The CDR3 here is CASSLAYRGLAKNIQYF. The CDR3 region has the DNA TGTGCCAGCAGCTTAGCTTACAGGGGTCTAGCCAAAAACATTCAGTACTTC.